This TCR beta chain was retrieved from a study of blood T cell repertoires in COVID-19. Study as a whole: Sources were T cells, B-cell-depleted T cells, or PBMCs; the material itself was cDNA or gDNA.

In the source study's methods: Reference gene primer amplification gave nucleated cell count estimates. Measured with immunoSEQ multiplex PCR; TCRdb has only the in-frame clones, and not every one. That table is the source of V, J and clone size, and D and trimming were worked out from the DNA. This repertoire shows approximately 180,000 clones, about 85% found once; its top ten account for 20% to 25%. V lost 2 bases and J lost 2, with 10 bases in between. This CDR3 has 14 residues. Looked up from germline, CDR1 is SGHRS and CDR2 is YFSETQ. As for this clone: The sample has other DNA sequences that encode this CDR3 too.

The sequencing input was peripheral blood. The chain has TRBV5-1 and TRBJ1-1, with D tentatively TRBD1 (6 bases). This TCR was sampled from a man aged 55 to 70 with active or convalescent COVID-19. The CDR3 region has the DNA TGCGCCAGCAGCTTAAGCGGGGGCAACACTGAAGCTTTCTTT. It translates to CASSLSGGNTEAFF.